This TCR beta chain came from a study of blood T cell repertoires in COVID-19. Clones were read by immunoSEQ multiplex PCR, and TCRdb kept only the in-frame ones, dropping some. The data show 150,000 to 200,000 clones, approximately 89% seen once. The CDR3 is made up of 16 amino acids. V dropped 6 bases and J dropped 2; count of bases not matched to a gene: 13. The V gene's germline CDR1 is MDHEN and CDR2 SYDVKM. The V call is TRBV28, the J call TRBJ2-7; 7 bases are shared with TRBD2. This receptor was obtained from a man in his 70s with acute or convalescent COVID-19. What was sequenced was peripheral blood. In DNA form, the CDR3 reads TGTGCCAGCAGCCCACCCGGGGCTAGCGGAGCCTACGAGCAGTACTTC. Protein product: CASSPPGASGAYEQYF. The full variable domain, its missing parts supplied by reference TRBV28 and TRBJ2-7, is DVKVTQSSRYLVKRTGEKVFLECVQDMDHENMFWYRQDPGLGLRLIYFSYDVKMKEKGDIPEGYSVSREKKERFSLILESASTNQTSMYLCASSPPGASGAYEQYFGPGTRLTVT.